Listed here are 22 T cell receptor beta chains from one sample, sequenced in a study of technical replicates of blood from several donors. This table comes from immunoSEQ multiplex PCR, and its TCRdb copy is limited to in-frame clones, with some not included. This sample yields over 85,000 clones, of which approximately 95% are seen a single time; roughly 0.31% belongs to the top ten. Sequenced material: T cells isolated from PBMCs. These receptors came from a human donor in good health.

This chain connects TRBV9 to TRBJ1-2; D not certain. V was trimmed by 0 bases and J by 5 bases, leaving 14 bases between them. There are 15 residues in the CDR3. In germline, CDR1 is SGDLS, CDR2 YYNGEE. The CDR3 coding sequence is TGTGCCAGCAGCGTAGGCGGGGAACTGCAGTATGGCTACACCTTC. It encodes CASSVGGELQYGYTF.

This clone was counted between two and nine times. V and J are TRBV7-3 and TRBJ2-1, with D possibly being TRBD2 (5 bases). V was trimmed by 3 bases and J by 6 bases, leaving 15 bases between them. The CDR3 covers 15 residues. In germline, CDR1 is SGHTA, CDR2 FQGTGA. The CDR3 spells CASSLSAGPPNEQFF. The CDR3 bases are TGTGCCAGCAGCTTGTCGGCGGGTCCTCCCAATGAGCAGTTCTTC.

V usage is TRBV30 and J usage is TRBJ1-2; D call uncertain. The length of the CDR3 is 12 residues. The V gene's germline CDR1 is GTSNPN and CDR2 SVGIG (reference sequence). V lost 3 bases to trimming and J lost 7 bases, with 12 bases between them. CDR3 sequence reads: CAWRNEGAGYTF. CDR3 DNA: TGTGCCTGGAGGAACGAGGGTGCTGGCTACACCTTC.

This chain connects TRBV2 to TRBJ1-2, with TRBD1 matching 8 bases. Germline CDR1 is SNHLY and CDR2 is FYNNEI. With V trimmed by 7 bases and J by 2 bases, 12 bases remained unmatched. The length of the CDR3 is 16 residues. The CDR3, as DNA: TGTGCCAGCAAATTAAACAGGGACAGGTTCAACTATGGCTACACCTTC. Its translation is CASKLNRDRFNYGYTF.

The chain has TRBV14 and TRBJ2-5; 11 bases map to TRBD1. Germline-derived CDR1 and CDR2 are SGHDN and FVKESK. The CDR3 is made up of 15 amino acids. With 4 bases clipped from V and 5 bases from J, the junction kept 6 bases outside the gene matches. This chain's CDR3 is CASSPTGQGGETQYF. The CDR3 DNA sequence: TGTGCCAGCAGCCCAACGGGACAGGGGGGCGAGACCCAGTACTTC.

The chain is built from TRBV20-1 and TRBJ2-5; 7 bases map to TRBD1. This CDR3 contains 11 residues. Germline values: CDR1 DFQATT, CDR2 SNEGSKA (reference sequence). CDR3 sequence (DNA): TGCAGCACCGACAGGGAGGAGACCCAGTACTTC. Its protein is CSTDREETQYF.

The rearrangement uses TRBV7-3 and TRBJ2-2; TRBD1 aligns across 7 bases. V gave up 2 bases and J gave up 6 bases; unmatched junction bases: 3. The V gene's germline CDR1 is SGHTA and CDR2 FQGTGA. The CDR3 spans 14 residues. The CDR3: CASSLGQGAGELFF. CDR3 nucleotide sequence: TGTGCCAGCAGCTTAGGGCAGGGGGCCGGGGAGCTGTTTTTT.

The rearrangement links TRBV5-4 to TRBJ1-2; a weak D match, TRBD1 (5 bases). Trimming cost V 1 base and J 5 bases, with 9 bases left between them. Looked up from germline, CDR1 is SGHNT and CDR2 is YYREEE (reference sequence). There are 13 residues in the CDR3. The CDR3 bases are TGTGCCAGCAGCTTGCCGGGGGGATATGGCTACACCTTC. It yields the protein CASSLPGGYGYTF.

This chain connects TRBV9 to TRBJ2-7, with 7 positions matching TRBD1. Germline V lookup: CDR1 SGDLS, CDR2 YYNGEE. This CDR3 has 12 residues. The V segment lost 3 bases and the J segment 6 bases; nucleotides outside the gene matches: 3. The DNA for the CDR3 is TGTGCCAGCAGCGGAGCAGGGGGCGAGCAGTACTTC. Translating gives CASSGAGGEQYF.

This clone turned up a few times. This chain joins TRBV21-1 and TRBJ2-7; TRBD2 is the table's D call, not checked against the DNA. TRBV21-1 is flagged as a pseudogene. The CDR3 has 17 residues. The CDR3 loop is CASSKERTSGRAYEQYF. The CDR3 coding sequence is TGTGCCAGCAGCAAGGAAAGGACTAGCGGGAGGGCCTACGAGCAGTACTTC.

The chain couples TRBV7-9 to TRBJ2-3; no clear D. The V end was cut by 6 bases, the J end by 3 bases, with 7 bases between. Germline lookup yields CDR1 SEHNR and CDR2 FQNEAQ (reference sequence). CDR3 size: 12 residues. The CDR3 DNA follows: TGTGCCAGCAGAGCCCTTACAGATACGCAGTATTTT. Translating gives CASRALTDTQYF. Full variable domain (missing parts from reference TRBV7-9 and TRBJ2-3): DTGVSQNPRHKITKRGQNVTFRCDPISEHNRLYWYRQTLGQGPEFLTYFQNEAQLEKSRLLSDRFSAERPKGSFSTLEIQRTEQGDSAMYLCASRALTDTQYFGPGTRLTVL.

V and J are TRBV4-2 and TRBJ2-1; D is unresolved. The V gene's germline CDR1 is LGHNA and CDR2 YNFKEQ. CDR3 length equals 11 residues. The V gene lost 3 bases and the J gene lost 11 bases, with 8 bases spanning the gap. CDR3 loop: CASSHFHKQFF. CDR3 nucleotide sequence: TGTGCCAGCAGCCATTTTCACAAGCAGTTCTTC.

The genes are TRBV19 and TRBJ2-4; 11 nucleotides align to TRBD2. Germline V CDR1 and CDR2: LNHDA, SQIVND (reference sequence). J gave up 3 bases and V 3 bases, and 7 bases lay outside the gene matches. This CDR3 region has 17 residues. CDR3 nucleotides: TGTGCCAGTAGTATTCCCGGGACTAGCGGATTCAAAAACATTCAGTACTTC. This gives the protein CASSIPGTSGFKNIQYF.

The chain links TRBV27 to TRBJ2-1, with 8 bases identical to TRBD2. With V trimmed by 3 bases and J by 15 bases, 10 bases remained unmatched. CDR3 length equals 13 residues. Germline V CDR1 and CDR2: MNHEY, SMNVEV (reference sequence). The CDR3 region is CASSFRGTRGTFF. DNA of the CDR3: TGTGCCAGCAGTTTTAGAGGGACTAGGGGTACGTTCTTC.

The genes are TRBV11-1 and TRBJ1-4; tentative D call: TRBD1 (5 bases). V was shortened by 3 bases and J by 5 bases, with 7 bases between the two germline ends. From germline, CDR1 is SGHAT and CDR2 FQDESV (reference sequence). This CDR3 has 13 residues. CDR3 DNA: TGTGCCAGCAGCTTTGGGGCCAATGAAAAACTGTTTTTT. It is translated as CASSFGANEKLFF. Variable domain in full (rest from reference TRBV11-1 and TRBJ1-4): EAEVAQSPRYKITEKSQAVAFWCDPISGHATLYWYRQILGQGPELLVQFQDESVVDDSQLPKDRFSAERLKGVDSTLKIQPAELGDSAMYLCASSFGANEKLFFGSGTQLSVL.

V and J are TRBV9 and TRBJ2-1, with D possibly being TRBD1 (5 bases). The CDR3 has 16 amino acids. V shed 0 bases and J shed 8 bases, with 18 bases lying between them. The germline CDR1 and CDR2 sequences are SGDLS and YYNGEE. The DNA of the CDR3 is TGTGCCAGCAGCGTAGCTGAAGGGGCGATAGGAGATGAGCAGTTCTTC. Its translation: CASSVAEGAIGDEQFF.

DNA for the CDR3: TGTGCCAGCAGCTTGGGAGCGGGACGCACAGATACGCAGTATTTT. It specifies CASSLGAGRTDTQYF. V and J are TRBV5-4 and TRBJ2-3; 7 nucleotides line up with TRBD2. The CDR3 has 15 amino acids. The ends lost 0 bases at V and 1 base at J; junction bases unmatched: 2. Germline CDR1 is SGHNT and CDR2 is YYREEE (reference sequence).

The chain links TRBV27 to TRBJ2-7; TRBD1 matches at 8 bases. Germline V lookup: CDR1 MNHEY, CDR2 SMNVEV (reference sequence). The CDR3 is made up of 13 amino acids. Germline trimming cut 10 bases from V and 2 bases from J; bases unmatched to any gene: 7. CDR3 residues: CATKQGVAYEQYF. CDR3 coding DNA: TGTGCCACCAAACAGGGGGTTGCCTACGAGCAGTACTTC.

The rearrangement links TRBV27 to TRBJ2-7; TRBD2 is a possible D gene (5 bases). Germline CDR1 reads MNHEY; CDR2 reads SMNVEV (reference sequence). V lost 2 bases and J 5 bases, leaving 16 bases between the germline ends. The CDR3 sequence is 15 residues long. CDR3 region: CASSLPGVLENEQYF. The CDR3 DNA follows: TGTGCCAGCAGTTTACCCGGGGTCCTGGAAAACGAGCAGTACTTC.

The chain couples TRBV7-9 to TRBJ2-7; 11 bases are shared with TRBD1. The CDR3 loop spans 14 amino acids. After removal of 7 bases from V and 2 bases from J, the junction contained 4 bases not matched to a gene. CDR1 SEHNR and CDR2 FQNEAQ come from the germline V gene (reference sequence). The CDR3 is CASNWGQGAYEQYF. CDR3 coding DNA: TGTGCCAGCAACTGGGGACAGGGGGCCTACGAGCAGTACTTC.

This rearrangement joins TRBV6-6 to TRBJ2-2; tentatively, D is TRBD2 (6 bases). The CDR3 is made up of 13 amino acids. CDR1 and CDR2 from the germline V gene are MNHNY and SVGAGI (reference sequence). With 6 bases removed from V and 7 bases from J, the gap between germline ends came to 12 bases. CDR3 in DNA: TGTGCCAGCAGATCTAGCGTGGACGGGGAGCTGTTTTTT. Amino acids: CASRSSVDGELFF.

J is TRBJ1-2 and V is TRBV9, with 9 bases matching TRBD1. Germline-derived CDR1 and CDR2 are SGDLS and YYNGEE. The CDR3 runs to 14 residues. The V segment lost 3 bases and the J segment 8 bases; nucleotides outside the gene matches: 8. In nucleotides, the CDR3 is TGTGCCAGCAGCGGGGTCGGGACAGGGAGAGGCTACACCTTC. Encoded protein: CASSGVGTGRGYTF.